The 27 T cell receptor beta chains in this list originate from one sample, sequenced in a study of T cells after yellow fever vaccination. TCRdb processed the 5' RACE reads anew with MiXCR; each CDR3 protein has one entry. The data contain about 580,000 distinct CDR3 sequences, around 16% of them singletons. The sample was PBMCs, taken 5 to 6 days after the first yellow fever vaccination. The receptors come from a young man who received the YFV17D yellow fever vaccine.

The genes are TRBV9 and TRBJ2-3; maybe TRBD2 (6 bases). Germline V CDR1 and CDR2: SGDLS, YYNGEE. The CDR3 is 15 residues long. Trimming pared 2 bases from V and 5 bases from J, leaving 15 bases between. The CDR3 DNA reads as TGTGCCAGCAGCGTCAGCGGGCGGTGGGGAGATACGCAGTATTTT. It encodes CASSVSGRWGDTQYF. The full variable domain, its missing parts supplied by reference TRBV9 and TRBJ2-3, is DSGVTQTPKHLITATGQRVTLRCSPRSGDLSVYWYQQSLDQGLQFLIQYYNGEERAKGNILERFSAQQFPDLHSELNLSSLELGDSALYFCASSVSGRWGDTQYFGPGTRLTVL.

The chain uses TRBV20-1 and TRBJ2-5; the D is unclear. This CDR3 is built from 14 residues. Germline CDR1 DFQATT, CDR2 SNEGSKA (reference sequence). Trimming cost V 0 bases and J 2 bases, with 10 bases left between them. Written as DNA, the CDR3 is TGCAGTGCTAGAGATCCCACAAGGCAAGAGACCCAGTACTTC. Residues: CSARDPTRQETQYF.

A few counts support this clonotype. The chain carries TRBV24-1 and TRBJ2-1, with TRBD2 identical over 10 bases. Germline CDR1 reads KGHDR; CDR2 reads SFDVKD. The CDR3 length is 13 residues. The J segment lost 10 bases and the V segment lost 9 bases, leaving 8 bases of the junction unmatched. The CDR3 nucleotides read TGTGCCACCGGGCGAGCGGGGGGGCTCGAGCAGTTCTTC. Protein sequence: CATGRAGGLEQFF.

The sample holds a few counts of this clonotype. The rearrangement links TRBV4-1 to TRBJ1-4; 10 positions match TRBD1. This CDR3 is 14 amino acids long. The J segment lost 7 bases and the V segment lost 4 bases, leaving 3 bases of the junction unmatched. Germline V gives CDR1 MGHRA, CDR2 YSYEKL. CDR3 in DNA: TGCGCCAGCAGCCTGACAGGGGGCCCTGAAAAACTGTTTTTT. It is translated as CASSLTGGPEKLFF.

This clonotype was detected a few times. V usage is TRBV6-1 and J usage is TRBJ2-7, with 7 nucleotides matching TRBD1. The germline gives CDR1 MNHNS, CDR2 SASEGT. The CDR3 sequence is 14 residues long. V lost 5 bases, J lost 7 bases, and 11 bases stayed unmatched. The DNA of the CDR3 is TGTGCCAGCAGTCCGGCAGGGGCAGGGGGAGAGCAGTACTTC. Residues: CASSPAGAGGEQYF.

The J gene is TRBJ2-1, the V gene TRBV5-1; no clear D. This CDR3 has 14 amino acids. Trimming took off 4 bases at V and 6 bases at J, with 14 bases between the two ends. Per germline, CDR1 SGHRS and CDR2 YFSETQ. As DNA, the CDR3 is TGCGCCAGCAGCCTACGACGTTCGGGCAATGAGCAGTTCTTC. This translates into CASSLRRSGNEQFF.

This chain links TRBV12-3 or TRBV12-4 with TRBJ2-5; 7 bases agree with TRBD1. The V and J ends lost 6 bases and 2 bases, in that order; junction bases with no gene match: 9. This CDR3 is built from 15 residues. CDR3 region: CASRLRQGSQETQYF. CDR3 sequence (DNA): TGTGCCAGCAGGCTTAGACAGGGTTCACAAGAGACCCAGTACTTC.

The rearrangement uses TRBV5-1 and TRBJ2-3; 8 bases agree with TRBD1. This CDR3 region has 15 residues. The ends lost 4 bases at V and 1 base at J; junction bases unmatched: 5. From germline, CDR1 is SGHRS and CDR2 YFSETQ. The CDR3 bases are TGCGCCAGCAGCCGCGGACAGGGCCGCACAGATACGCAGTATTTT. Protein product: CASSRGQGRTDTQYF.

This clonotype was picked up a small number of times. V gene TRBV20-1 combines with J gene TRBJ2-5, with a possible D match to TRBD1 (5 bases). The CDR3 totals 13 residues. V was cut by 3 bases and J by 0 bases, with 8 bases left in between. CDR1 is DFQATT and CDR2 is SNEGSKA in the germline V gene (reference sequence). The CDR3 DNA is TGCAGTGCTAGGGGGCGGAACCAAGAGACCCAGTACTTC. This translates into CSARGRNQETQYF.

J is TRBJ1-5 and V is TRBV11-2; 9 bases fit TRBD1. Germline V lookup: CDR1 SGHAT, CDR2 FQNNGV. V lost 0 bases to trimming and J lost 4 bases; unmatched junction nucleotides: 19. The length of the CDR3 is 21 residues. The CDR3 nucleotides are TGTGCCAGCAGCTTAGATTTGATCACCGGACAGGGGTCCCAAGGAAATCAGCCCCAGCATTTT. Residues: CASSLDLITGQGSQGNQPQHF. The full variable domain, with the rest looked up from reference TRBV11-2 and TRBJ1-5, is EAGVAQSPRYKIIEKRQSVAFWCNPISGHATLYWYQQILGQGPKLLIQFQNNGVVDDSQLPKDRFSAERLKGVDSTLKIQPAKLEDSAVYLCASSLDLITGQGSQGNQPQHFGDGTRLSIL.

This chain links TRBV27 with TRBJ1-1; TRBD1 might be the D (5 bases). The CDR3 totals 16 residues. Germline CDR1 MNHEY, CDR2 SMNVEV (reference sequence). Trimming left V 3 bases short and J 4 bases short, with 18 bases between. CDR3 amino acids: CASSFESGVGGTEAFF. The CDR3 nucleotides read TGTGCCAGCAGTTTTGAATCGGGGGTGGGAGGCACTGAAGCTTTCTTT.

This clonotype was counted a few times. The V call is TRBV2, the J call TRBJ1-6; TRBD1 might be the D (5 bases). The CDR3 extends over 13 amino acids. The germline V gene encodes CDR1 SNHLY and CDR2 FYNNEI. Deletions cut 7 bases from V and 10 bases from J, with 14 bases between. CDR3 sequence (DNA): TGTGCCAGCACCCGGGACTCCGGATCACCCCTCCACTTT. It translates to CASTRDSGSPLHF.

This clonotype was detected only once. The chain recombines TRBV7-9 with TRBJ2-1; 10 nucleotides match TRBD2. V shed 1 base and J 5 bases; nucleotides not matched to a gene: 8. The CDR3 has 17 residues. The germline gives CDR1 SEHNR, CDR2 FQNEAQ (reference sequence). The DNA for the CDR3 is TGTGCCAGCAGCTTAGACCCCGTAGCGGGGGGCGACAATGAGCAGTTCTTC. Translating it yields CASSLDPVAGGDNEQFF.

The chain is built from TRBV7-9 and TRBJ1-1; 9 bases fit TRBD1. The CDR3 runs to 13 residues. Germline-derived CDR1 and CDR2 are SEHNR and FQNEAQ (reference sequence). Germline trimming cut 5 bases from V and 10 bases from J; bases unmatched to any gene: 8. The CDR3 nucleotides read TGTGCCAGCAGCGCGACAGGGGGGTTGTTAGCTTTCTTT. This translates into CASSATGGLLAFF.

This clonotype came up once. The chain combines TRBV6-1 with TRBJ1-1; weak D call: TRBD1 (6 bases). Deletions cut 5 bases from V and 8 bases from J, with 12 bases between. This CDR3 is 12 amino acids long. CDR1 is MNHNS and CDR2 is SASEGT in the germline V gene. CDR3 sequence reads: CASSPRGAEAFF. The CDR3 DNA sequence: TGTGCCAGCAGTCCTAGGGGGGCAGAAGCTTTCTTT.

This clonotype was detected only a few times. CDR3 bases: TGCAGTGCTGCTGGACTAGCGGGGGCCAACACCGGGGAGCTGTTTTTT. This sequence encodes CSAAGLAGANTGELFF. The rearrangement uses TRBV20-1 and TRBJ2-2, with 13 bases lining up with TRBD2. The CDR3 is 16 amino acids. The V gene's germline CDR1 is DFQATT and CDR2 SNEGSKA (reference sequence). The V gene end was trimmed by 5 bases and the J gene end by 2 bases; junction bases not matched to a gene: 5.

The CDR3 DNA reads as TGTGCCAGCAGCTTAGCGCCGACCGTGGCGACCCAGTACTTC. Protein: CASSLAPTVATQYF. The rearrangement uses TRBV7-2 and TRBJ2-5; D unresolved. Trimming removed 0 bases at V and 7 bases at J, with 12 bases between. CDR1 SGHTA and CDR2 FQGNSA come from the germline V gene. CDR3 size: 14 residues. Filled out from reference TRBV7-2 and TRBJ2-5, the complete variable domain reads GAGVSQSPSNKVTEKGKDVELRCDPISGHTALYWYRQSLGQGLEFLIYFQGNSAPDKSGLPSDRFSAERTGGSVSTLTIQRTQQEDSAVYLCASSLAPTVATQYFGPGTRLLVL.

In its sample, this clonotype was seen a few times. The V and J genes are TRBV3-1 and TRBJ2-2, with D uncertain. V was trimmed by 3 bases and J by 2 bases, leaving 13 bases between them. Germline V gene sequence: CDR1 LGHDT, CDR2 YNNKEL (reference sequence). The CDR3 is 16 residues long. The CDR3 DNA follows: TGTGCCAGCAGCCAGGGGAACCAGCTTAACACCGGGGAGCTGTTTTTT. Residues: CASSQGNQLNTGELFF.

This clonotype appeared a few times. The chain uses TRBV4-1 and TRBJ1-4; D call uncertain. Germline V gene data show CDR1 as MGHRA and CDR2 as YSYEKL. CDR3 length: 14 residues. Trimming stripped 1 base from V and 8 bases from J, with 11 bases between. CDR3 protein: CASSQVYGGEKLFF. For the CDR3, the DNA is TGCGCCAGCAGCCAAGTGTACGGTGGGGAAAAACTGTTTTTT.

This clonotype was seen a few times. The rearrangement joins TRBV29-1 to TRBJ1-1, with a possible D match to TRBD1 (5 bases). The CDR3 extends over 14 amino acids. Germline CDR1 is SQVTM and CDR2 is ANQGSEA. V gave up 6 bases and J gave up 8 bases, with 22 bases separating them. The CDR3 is CSVGGGPKRLEAFF. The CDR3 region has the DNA TGCAGCGTGGGGGGAGGACCCAAAAGATTAGAAGCTTTCTTT.

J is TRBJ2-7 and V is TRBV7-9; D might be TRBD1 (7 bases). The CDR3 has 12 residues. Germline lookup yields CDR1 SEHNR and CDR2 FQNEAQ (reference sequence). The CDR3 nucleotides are TGTGCAAACTCCAGGGGGGACCACGAGCAGTACTTC. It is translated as CANSRGDHEQYF. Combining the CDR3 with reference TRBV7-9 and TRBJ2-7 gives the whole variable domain DTGVSQNPRHKITKRGQNVTFRCDPISEHNRLYWYRQTLGQGPEFLTYFQNEAQLEKSRLLSDRFSAERPKGSFSTLEIQRTEQGDSAMYLCANSRGDHEQYFGPGTRLTVT.

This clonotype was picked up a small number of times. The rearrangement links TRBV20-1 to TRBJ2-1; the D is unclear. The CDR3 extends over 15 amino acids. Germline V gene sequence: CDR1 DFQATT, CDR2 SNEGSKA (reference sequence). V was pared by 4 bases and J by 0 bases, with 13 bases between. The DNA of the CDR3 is TGCAGTGCTACTCGGAACCCTAACTCCTACAATGAGCAGTTCTTC. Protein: CSATRNPNSYNEQFF.

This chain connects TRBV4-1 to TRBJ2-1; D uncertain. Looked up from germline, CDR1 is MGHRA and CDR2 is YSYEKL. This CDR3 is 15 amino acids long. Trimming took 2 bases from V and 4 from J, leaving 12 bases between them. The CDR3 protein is CASSQLGAAYNEQFF. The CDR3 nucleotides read TGCGCCAGCAGCCAACTCGGTGCAGCTTACAATGAGCAGTTCTTC.

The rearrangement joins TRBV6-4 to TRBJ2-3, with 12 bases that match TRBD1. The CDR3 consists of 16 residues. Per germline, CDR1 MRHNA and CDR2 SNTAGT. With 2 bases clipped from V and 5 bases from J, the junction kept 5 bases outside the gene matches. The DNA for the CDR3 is TGTGCCAGCAGTGACGGGACAGGGGGCGCGGGAGATACGCAGTATTTT. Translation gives CASSDGTGGAGDTQYF.

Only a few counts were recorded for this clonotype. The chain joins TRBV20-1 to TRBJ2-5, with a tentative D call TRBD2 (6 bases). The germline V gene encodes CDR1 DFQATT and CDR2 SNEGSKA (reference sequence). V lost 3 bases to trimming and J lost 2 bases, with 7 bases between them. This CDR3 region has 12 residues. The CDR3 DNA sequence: TGCAGTGCTAGCCGGGAGCAAGAGACCCAGTACTTC. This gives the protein CSASREQETQYF.

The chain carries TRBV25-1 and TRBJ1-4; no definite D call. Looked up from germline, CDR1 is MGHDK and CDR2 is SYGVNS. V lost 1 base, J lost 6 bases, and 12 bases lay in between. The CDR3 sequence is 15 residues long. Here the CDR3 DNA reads TGTGCCAGCAGTGAATCGCCAGGTACAGATGAAAAACTGTTTTTT. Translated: CASSESPGTDEKLFF.

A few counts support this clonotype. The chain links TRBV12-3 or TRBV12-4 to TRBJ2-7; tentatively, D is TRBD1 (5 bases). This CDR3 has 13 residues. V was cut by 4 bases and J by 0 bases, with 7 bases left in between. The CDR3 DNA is TGTGCCAGCAGTTCAGGGAACTCCTACGAGCAGTACGTC. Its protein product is CASSSGNSYEQYV.